Shown below are 9 T cell receptor beta chains from a single sample sequenced in a study of tumor-infiltrating lymphocytes in localized non-small cell lung cancer. The assay was immunoSEQ multiplex PCR, and TCRdb's table has in-frame clones only and misses some. The sample lists about 13,000 clones; about 63% were seen once. Sequencing was done on a sample of lung tumor tissue. These receptors originate from a human donor with non-small cell lung cancer.

This clone was counted a single time. The genes are TRBV6-5 and TRBJ1-2; tentative D call: TRBD1 (5 bases). The CDR3 consists of 15 residues. Germline V gene lookup returns CDR1 MNHEY and CDR2 SVGAGI. Trimming pared 0 bases from V and 5 bases from J, leaving 13 bases between. Here the CDR3 DNA reads TGTGCCAGCAGTTACTCGGGGGGGATCCGATATGGCTACACCTTC. Translated: CASSYSGGIRYGYTF.

The chain has TRBV5-1 and TRBJ2-7; D perhaps matches TRBD1 (5 bases). The V gene's germline CDR1 is SGHRS and CDR2 YFSETQ. Trimming removed 3 bases from V and 5 bases from J, with 15 bases in between. This CDR3 has 14 amino acids. For the CDR3, the DNA is TGCGCCAGCAGCTCCCGGGCAGGGTCCCACGAGCAGTACTTC. Amino acid sequence: CASSSRAGSHEQYF.

The rearrangement uses TRBV7-6 and TRBJ1-5; 8 bases line up with TRBD1. Germline-derived CDR1 and CDR2 are SGHVS and FNYEAQ. This CDR3 has 13 amino acids. Trimming at V came to 4 bases and at J to 5 bases, leaving 1 base not matched to a gene. The chain's CDR3 is CASSSQGDQPQHF. DNA of the CDR3: TGTGCCAGCAGCTCACAGGGGGATCAGCCCCAGCATTTT.

The chain employs TRBV5-1 and TRBJ2-1, with unresolved D. The CDR3 runs 11 residues. V shed 0 bases and J shed 12 bases, with 7 bases lying between them. CDR1 is SGHRS, CDR2 YFSETQ, per germline. DNA of the CDR3: TGCGCCAGCAGCTTGGCTAGGAGGCAGTTCTTC. It translates to CASSLARRQFF.

This clone was detected once. The chain has TRBV11-2 and TRBJ2-1; 9 positions match TRBD2. Germline-derived CDR1 and CDR2 are SGHAT and FQNNGV. The CDR3 is made up of 14 amino acids. V lost 4 bases to trimming and J lost 9 bases; unmatched junction nucleotides: 7. This CDR3 reads CASSSLAGEGEQFF. In DNA, the CDR3 is TGTGCCAGCAGCTCCTTAGCGGGAGAGGGTGAGCAGTTCTTC.

A word on this clone: One end of the junction is discordant with germline, which a read error may explain. This rearrangement joins TRBV6-1 to TRBJ2-1; TRBD2 matches 10 bases. CDR1 and CDR2 (germline): MNHNS, SASEGT. This CDR3 has 16 residues. The CDR3 nucleotides read TGTGCCAGCAGAGAAGCGGGAGGGCCCCTGGGCAATGAGCAGTTCTTC. Translating it yields CASREAGGPLGNEQFF.

The chain recombines TRBV4-3 with TRBJ2-7, with 7 bases lining up with TRBD1. Losses at the gene ends were 3 bases for V and 2 bases for J; bases not matched to a gene: 4. The V gene's germline CDR1 is LGHNA and CDR2 YSLEER. This CDR3 is 14 amino acids long. CDR3 sequence: CASSQGTETYEQYF. CDR3 coding DNA: TGCGCCAGCAGCCAGGGGACAGAGACCTACGAGCAGTACTTC.

This clone was seen only a few times. The chain carries TRBV30 and TRBJ2-1; no clear D. CDR1 and CDR2 (germline): GTSNPN, SVGIG (reference sequence). The CDR3 extends over 12 amino acids. Between the trimmed V and J ends, which lost 3 bases and 10 bases, there was a span of 13 bases. The CDR3 loop reads CAWRPGPGEQFF. In DNA, the CDR3 is TGTGCCTGGAGACCTGGACCAGGAGAGCAGTTCTTC.

The chain uses TRBV13 and TRBJ2-1, with D possibly matching TRBD2 (5 bases). Deletions cut 5 bases from V and 5 bases from J, with 10 bases between. The CDR3 spans 13 residues. CDR1 PRHDT and CDR2 FYEKMQ come from the germline V gene (reference sequence). CDR3 bases: TGTGCCAGCAGCCCAACTAGGGACAATGAGCAGTTCTTC. This codes for CASSPTRDNEQFF.